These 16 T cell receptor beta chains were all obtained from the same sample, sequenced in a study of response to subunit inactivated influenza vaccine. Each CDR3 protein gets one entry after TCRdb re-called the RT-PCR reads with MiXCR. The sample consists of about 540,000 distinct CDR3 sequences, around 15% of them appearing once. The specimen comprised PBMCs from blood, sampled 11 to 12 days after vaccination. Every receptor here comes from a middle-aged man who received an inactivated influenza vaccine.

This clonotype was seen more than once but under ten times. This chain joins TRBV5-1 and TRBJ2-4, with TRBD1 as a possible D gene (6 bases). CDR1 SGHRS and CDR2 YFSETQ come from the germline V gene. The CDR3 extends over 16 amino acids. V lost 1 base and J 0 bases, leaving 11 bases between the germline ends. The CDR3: CASSLTGSEAKNIQYF. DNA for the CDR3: TGCGCCAGCAGCTTGACAGGGAGCGAAGCCAAAAACATTCAGTACTTC.

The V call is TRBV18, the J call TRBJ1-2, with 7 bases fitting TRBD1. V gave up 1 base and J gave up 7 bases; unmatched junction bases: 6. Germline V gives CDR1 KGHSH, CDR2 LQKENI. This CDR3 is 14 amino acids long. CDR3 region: CASSPQGQLPGYTF. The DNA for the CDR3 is TGTGCCAGCTCACCACAGGGACAGCTTCCTGGCTACACCTTC. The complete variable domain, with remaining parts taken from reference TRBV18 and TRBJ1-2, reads NAGVMQNPRHLVRRRGQEARLRCSPMKGHSHVYWYRQLPEEGLKFMVYLQKENIIDESGMPKERFSAEFPKEGPSILRIQQVVRGDSAAYFCASSPQGQLPGYTFGSGTRLTVV.

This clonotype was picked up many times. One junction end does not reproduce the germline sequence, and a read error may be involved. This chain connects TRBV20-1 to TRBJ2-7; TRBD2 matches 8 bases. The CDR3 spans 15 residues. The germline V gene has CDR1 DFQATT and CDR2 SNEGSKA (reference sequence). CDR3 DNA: TGCAGTGCTAGGCCGGGGGGGGGGTTCTCCTCCGAGCAGTACTTC. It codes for CSARPGGGFSSEQYF.

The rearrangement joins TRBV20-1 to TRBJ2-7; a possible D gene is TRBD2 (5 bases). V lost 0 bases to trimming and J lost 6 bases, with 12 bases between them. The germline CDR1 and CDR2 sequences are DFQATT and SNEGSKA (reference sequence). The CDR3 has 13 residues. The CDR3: CSARDITSGEQYF. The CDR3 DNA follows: TGCAGTGCTAGAGATATCACTAGTGGCGAGCAGTACTTC.

The CDR3 sequence: CAISESLSVNEKLFF. The CDR3 region has the DNA TGTGCCATCAGTGAGTCGTTATCGGTGAATGAAAAACTGTTTTTT. The chain carries TRBV10-3 and TRBJ1-4; D call uncertain. The CDR3 loop spans 15 amino acids. Looked up from germline, CDR1 is ENHRY and CDR2 is SYGVKD. Trimming stripped 0 bases from V and 5 bases from J, with 10 bases between.

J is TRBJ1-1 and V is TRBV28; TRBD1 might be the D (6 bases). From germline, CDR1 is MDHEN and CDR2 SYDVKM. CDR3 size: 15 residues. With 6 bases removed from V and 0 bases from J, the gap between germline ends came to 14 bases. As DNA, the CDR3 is TGTGCCAGCAGCGGGGGCGCGGGTCTGAACACTGAAGCTTTCTTT. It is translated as CASSGGAGLNTEAFF. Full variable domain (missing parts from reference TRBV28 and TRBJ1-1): DVKVTQSSRYLVKRTGEKVFLECVQDMDHENMFWYRQDPGLGLRLIYFSYDVKMKEKGDIPEGYSVSREKKERFSLILESASTNQTSMYLCASSGGAGLNTEAFFGQGTRLTVV.

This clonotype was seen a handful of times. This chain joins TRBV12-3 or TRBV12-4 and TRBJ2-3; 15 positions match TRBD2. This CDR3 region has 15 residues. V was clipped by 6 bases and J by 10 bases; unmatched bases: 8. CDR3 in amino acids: CASSPIGTSGGPQYF. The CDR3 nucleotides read TGTGCCAGCAGCCCAATCGGGACTAGCGGGGGGCCGCAGTATTTT.

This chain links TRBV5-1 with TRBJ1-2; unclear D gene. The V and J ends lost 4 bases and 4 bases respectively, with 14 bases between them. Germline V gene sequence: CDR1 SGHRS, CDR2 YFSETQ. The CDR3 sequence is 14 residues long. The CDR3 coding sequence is TGCGCCAGCAGCACCGGGTCTTTATTCTATGGCTACACCTTC. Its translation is CASSTGSLFYGYTF. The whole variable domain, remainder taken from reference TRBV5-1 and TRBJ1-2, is KAGVTQTPRYLIKTRGQQVTLSCSPISGHRSVSWYQQTPGQGLQFLFEYFSETQRNKGNFPGRFSGRQFSNSRSEMNVSTLELGDSALYLCASSTGSLFYGYTFGSGTRLTVV.

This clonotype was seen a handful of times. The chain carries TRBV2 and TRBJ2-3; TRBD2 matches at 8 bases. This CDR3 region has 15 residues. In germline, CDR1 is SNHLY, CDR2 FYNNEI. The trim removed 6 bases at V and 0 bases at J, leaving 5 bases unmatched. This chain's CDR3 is CASRDSGASTDTQYF. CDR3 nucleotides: TGTGCCAGCAGGGATAGCGGGGCTAGCACAGATACGCAGTATTTT.

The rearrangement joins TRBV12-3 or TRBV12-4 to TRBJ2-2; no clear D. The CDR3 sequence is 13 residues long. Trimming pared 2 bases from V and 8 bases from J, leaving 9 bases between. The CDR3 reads CASSLQERGELFF. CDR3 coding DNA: TGTGCCAGCAGTTTACAGGAAAGGGGGGAGCTGTTTTTT.

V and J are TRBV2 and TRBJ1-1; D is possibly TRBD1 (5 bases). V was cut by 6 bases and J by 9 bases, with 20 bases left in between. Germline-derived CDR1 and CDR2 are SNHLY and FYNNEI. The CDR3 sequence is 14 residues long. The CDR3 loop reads CASSSDRPIRQAFF. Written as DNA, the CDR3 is TGTGCCAGCAGCAGCGACAGACCTATTCGACAAGCTTTCTTT.

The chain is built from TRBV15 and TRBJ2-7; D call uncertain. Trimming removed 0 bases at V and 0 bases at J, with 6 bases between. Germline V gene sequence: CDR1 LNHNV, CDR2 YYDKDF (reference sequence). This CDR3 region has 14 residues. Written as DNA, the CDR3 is TGTGCCACCAGCAGAGAGCGGACCTCCTACGAGCAGTACTTC. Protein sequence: CATSRERTSYEQYF.

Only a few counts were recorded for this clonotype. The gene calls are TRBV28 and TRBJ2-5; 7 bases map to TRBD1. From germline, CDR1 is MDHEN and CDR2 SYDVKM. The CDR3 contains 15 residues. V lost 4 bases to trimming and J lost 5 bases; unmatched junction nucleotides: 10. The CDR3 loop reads CASSSVLTGRETQYF. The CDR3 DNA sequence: TGTGCCAGCAGTTCAGTGTTGACAGGGCGGGAGACCCAGTACTTC.

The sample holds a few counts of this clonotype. As DNA, the CDR3 is TGTGCCAGCAGCGGGACCGGGACAGATTACAATGAGCAGTTCTTC. It yields the protein CASSGTGTDYNEQFF. This sequence joins TRBV9 and TRBJ2-1; 7 bases map to TRBD1. The CDR3 is made up of 15 amino acids. Trimming cost V 3 bases and J 4 bases; bases outside gene matches: 7. The V gene's germline CDR1 is SGDLS and CDR2 YYNGEE.

The chain's CDR3 is CASSEARGGQGLAKNIQYF. CDR3 nucleotide sequence: TGTGCCAGCAGTGAAGCCCGGGGGGGGCAGGGCCTAGCCAAAAACATTCAGTACTTC. V is TRBV2 and J is TRBJ2-4; 8 nucleotides match TRBD2. The trim removed 0 bases at V and 0 bases at J, leaving 10 bases unmatched. The CDR3 sequence is 19 residues long. Germline CDR1 and CDR2: SNHLY and FYNNEI.

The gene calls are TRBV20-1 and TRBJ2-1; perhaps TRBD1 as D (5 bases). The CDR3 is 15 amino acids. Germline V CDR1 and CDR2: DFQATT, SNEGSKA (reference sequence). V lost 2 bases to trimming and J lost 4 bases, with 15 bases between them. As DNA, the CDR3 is TGCAGTGCTAGAATGCCAGGGCAAGTTTACAATGAGCAGTTCTTC. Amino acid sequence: CSARMPGQVYNEQFF.